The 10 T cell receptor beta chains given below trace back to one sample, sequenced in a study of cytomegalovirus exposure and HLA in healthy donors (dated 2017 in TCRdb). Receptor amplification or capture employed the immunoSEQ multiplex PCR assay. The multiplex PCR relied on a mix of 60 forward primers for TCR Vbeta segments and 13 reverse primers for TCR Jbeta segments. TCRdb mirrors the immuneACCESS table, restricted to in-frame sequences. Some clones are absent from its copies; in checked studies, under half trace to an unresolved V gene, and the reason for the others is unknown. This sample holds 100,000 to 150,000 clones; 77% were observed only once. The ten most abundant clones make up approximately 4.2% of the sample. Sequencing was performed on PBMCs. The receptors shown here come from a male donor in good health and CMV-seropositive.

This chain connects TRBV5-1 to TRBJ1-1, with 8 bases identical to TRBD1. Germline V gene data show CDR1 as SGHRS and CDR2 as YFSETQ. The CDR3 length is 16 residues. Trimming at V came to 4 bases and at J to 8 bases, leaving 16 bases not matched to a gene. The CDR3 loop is CASSPVQQGAHKEAFF. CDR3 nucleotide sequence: TGCGCCAGCAGCCCCGTCCAGCAGGGGGCCCACAAGGAAGCTTTCTTT. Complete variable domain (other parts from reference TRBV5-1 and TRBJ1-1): KAGVTQTPRYLIKTRGQQVTLSCSPISGHRSVSWYQQTPGQGLQFLFEYFSETQRNKGNFPGRFSGRQFSNSRSEMNVSTLELGDSALYLCASSPVQQGAHKEAFFGQGTRLTVV.

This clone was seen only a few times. The CDR3 bases are TGTGCCATCGGTAATGGAGGACTAGCGGGGCCCAATGAGCAGTTCTTC. Translated, it gives CAIGNGGLAGPNEQFF. The chain has TRBV10-3 and TRBJ2-1, with 12 bases aligning to TRBD2. This CDR3 is 16 amino acids long. The trim removed 8 bases at V and 6 bases at J, leaving 11 bases unmatched. The V gene's germline CDR1 is ENHRY and CDR2 SYGVKD.

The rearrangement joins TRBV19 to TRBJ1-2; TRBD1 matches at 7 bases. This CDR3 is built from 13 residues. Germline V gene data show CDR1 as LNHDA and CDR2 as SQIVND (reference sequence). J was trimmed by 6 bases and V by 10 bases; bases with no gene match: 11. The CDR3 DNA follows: TGTGCCACTACCTACCGGGACAGAGATGGCTACACCTTC. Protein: CATTYRDRDGYTF.

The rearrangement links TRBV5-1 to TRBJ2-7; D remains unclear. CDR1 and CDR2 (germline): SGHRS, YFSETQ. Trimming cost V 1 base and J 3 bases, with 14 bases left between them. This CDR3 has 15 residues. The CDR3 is CASSLSGLIIYEQYF. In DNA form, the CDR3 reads TGCGCCAGCAGCTTGTCCGGGTTAATAATCTACGAGCAGTACTTC.

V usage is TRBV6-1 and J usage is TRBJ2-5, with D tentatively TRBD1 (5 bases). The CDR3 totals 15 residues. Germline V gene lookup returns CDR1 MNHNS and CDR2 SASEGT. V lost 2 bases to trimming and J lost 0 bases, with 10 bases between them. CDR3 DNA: TGTGCCAGCAGTGAATGGGGCAGATACCAAGAGACCCAGTACTTC. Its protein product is CASSEWGRYQETQYF.

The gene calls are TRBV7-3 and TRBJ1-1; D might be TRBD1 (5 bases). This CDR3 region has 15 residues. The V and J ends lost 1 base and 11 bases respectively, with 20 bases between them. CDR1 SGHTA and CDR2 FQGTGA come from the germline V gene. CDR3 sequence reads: CASSLRVGQPGEAFF. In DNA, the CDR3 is TGTGCCAGCAGCTTAAGGGTGGGGCAGCCAGGCGAGGCTTTCTTT.

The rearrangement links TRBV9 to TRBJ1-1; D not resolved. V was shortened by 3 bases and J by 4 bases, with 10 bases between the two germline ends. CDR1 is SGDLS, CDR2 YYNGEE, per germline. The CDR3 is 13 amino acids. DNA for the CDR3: TGTGCCAGCAGCGCCGGGAGTGGCACTGAAGCTTTCTTT. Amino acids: CASSAGSGTEAFF.

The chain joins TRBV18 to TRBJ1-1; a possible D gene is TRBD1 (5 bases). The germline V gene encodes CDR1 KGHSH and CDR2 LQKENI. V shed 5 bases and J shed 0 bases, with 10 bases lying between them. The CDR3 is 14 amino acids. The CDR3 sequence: CASSGGALNTEAFF. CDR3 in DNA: TGTGCCAGCTCAGGAGGGGCTCTGAACACTGAAGCTTTCTTT.

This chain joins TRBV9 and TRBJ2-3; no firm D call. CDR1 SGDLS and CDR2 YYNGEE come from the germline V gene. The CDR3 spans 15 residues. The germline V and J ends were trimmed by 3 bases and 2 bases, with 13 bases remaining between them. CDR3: CASSAGNPATDTQYF. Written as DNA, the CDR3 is TGTGCCAGCAGCGCAGGTAACCCAGCCACAGATACGCAGTATTTT.

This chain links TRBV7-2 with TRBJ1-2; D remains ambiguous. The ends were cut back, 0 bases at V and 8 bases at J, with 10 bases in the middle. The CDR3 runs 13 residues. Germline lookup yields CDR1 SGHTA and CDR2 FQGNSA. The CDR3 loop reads CASSLAGVGGYTF. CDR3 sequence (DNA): TGTGCCAGCAGCTTAGCCGGGGTTGGCGGCTACACCTTC. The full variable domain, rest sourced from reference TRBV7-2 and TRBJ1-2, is GAGVSQSPSNKVTEKGKDVELRCDPISGHTALYWYRQSLGQGLEFLIYFQGNSAPDKSGLPSDRFSAERTGGSVSTLTIQRTQQEDSAVYLCASSLAGVGGYTFGSGTRLTVV.